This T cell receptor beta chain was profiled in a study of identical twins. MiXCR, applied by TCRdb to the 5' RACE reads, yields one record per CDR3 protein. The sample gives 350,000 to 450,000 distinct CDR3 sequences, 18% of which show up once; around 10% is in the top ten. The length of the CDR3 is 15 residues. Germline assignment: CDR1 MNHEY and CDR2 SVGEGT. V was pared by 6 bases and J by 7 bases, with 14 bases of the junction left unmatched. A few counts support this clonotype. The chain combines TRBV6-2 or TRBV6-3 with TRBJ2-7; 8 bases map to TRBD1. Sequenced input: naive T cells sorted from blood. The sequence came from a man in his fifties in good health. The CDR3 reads CASSLLGQGGNEQYF. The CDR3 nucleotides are TGTGCCAGCAGCTTACTCGGACAGGGAGGTAATGAGCAGTACTTC.